A selection of T cell receptor beta chains follows, all from one sample in a study of tumor and adjacent non-tumor tissue in lung cancer. TCRdb re-called the multiplex PCR reads with MiXCR, one entry per CDR3 protein. The sample has 200,000 to 250,000 distinct CDR3 sequences; approximately 74% are singletons. Sequenced input: lung tumor tissue. These receptors all stem from a man between 60 and 75 years old with non-small cell lung cancer. The conserved cysteine and the conserved F or W are not part of the CDR3 here.

j_gene,v_gene,CDR3aa
TRBJ2-3,TRBV6-1,ASIRPGEDTQY
TRBJ2-1,TRBV20-1,TARGAYVHEQF
TRBJ2-7,TRBV11-2,GSSQTGRETYEQY
TRBJ1-1,TRBV2,TSRAGTEAF
TRBJ2-7,TRBV11-1,ASSFGREDCEQY
TRBJ2-3,TRBV14,ASSPGLMTGTQY
TRBJ1-2,TRBV11-2,VSSLRGGIRGYT
TRBJ1-2,TRBV4-2,ASSQIVSGTGILDGYT
TRBJ1-2,TRBV12-3/TRBV12-4,ASSLTGIYGYT
TRBJ2-7,TRBV29-1,SVVIRAGGHGEQY
TRBJ2-7,TRBV29-1,SVITGGSYEQY
TRBJ2-7,TRBV6-5,ASGNWGVILYEQY
TRBJ2-2,TRBV12-3/TRBV12-4,ASIRQGKNTGELF
TRBJ2-3,TRBV5-1,ASSAALGSSRDTQY
TRBJ2-1,TRBV30,AWSVVTRNEQF
TRBJ1-1,TRBV25-1,ASSALGLEAL
TRBJ1-5,TRBV6-2/TRBV6-3,ASRSTWGNQPQH
TRBJ2-3,TRBV4-3,ASSQGDGRLLDTQY
TRBJ1-5,TRBV28,VSSLCSNQPQH
TRBJ2-1,TRBV20-1,SVTGTRDNEQF